The clone carrying this T cell receptor (beta chain) was seen only a few times. This specimen comes from a study of PD-L1 blockade in urothelial cancer. Study details: Male sex and bladder-origin urothelial cancer were recorded for about 90% of the roughly 30 patients.

Sequencing used immunoSEQ multiplex PCR; TCRdb keeps in-frame clones, though not all of them. The sample carries about 48,000 clones, about four fifths recorded once. V was clipped by 3 bases and J by 2 bases, with 7 bases between them. The CDR3 spans 13 residues. Germline V gene sequence: CDR1 SGHRS, CDR2 YFSETQ. Stated time point: peripheral blood 6 weeks after treatment start. The chain joins TRBV5-1 to TRBJ2-3; no clear D. Sequenced here: PBMCs, sampled around atezolizumab (anti-PD-L1) treatment. The sequence derives from a man in his 70s with urothelial cancer. CDR3 protein: CASSSRHTDTQYF. Here the CDR3 DNA reads TGCGCCAGCAGCTCGCGTCACACAGATACGCAGTATTTT.